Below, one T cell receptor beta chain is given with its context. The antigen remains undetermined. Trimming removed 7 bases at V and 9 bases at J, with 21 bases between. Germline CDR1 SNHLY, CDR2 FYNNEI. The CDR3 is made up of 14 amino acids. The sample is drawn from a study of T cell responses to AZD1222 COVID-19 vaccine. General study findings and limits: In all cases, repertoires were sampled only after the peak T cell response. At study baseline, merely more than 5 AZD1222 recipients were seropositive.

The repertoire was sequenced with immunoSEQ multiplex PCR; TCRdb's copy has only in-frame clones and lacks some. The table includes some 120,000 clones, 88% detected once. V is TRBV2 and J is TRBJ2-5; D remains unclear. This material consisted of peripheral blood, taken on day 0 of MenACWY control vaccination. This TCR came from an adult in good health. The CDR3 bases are TGTGCCAGCACCGATAGGGCTCACTTGCCGCCCCAGTACTTC. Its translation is CASTDRAHLPPQYF.